The clone carrying this T cell receptor beta chain was counted at least ten times. The antigen remains unidentified. TCRdb itself ran the 5' RACE reads through MiXCR, one entry per CDR3 protein. This sample yields a few hundred thousand distinct CDR3 sequences, of which around an eighth are seen a single time; 6% to 9% belongs to the top ten. The sample is drawn from a study of identical twins. Notes on the study in general: Model-predicted out-of-frame TCR alpha sharing fell below observed values in monozygotic twins.

This sample was also put to use in a study of yellow fever vaccine responses in identical twins.

The TCR originated in a woman aged 18-35 years in good health. The specimen sequenced was CD8+ T cells sorted from blood.

CDR3 bases: TGTGCCACCAGCAGAAGGGCAGAGAGTGGAAACACCATATATTTT. Translation: CATSRRAESGNTIYF. The chain employs TRBV15 and TRBJ1-3; D is unclear. With 2 bases removed from V and 3 bases from J, the gap between germline ends came to 11 bases. This CDR3 has 15 amino acids. Germline-derived CDR1 and CDR2 are LNHNV and YYDKDF (reference sequence).